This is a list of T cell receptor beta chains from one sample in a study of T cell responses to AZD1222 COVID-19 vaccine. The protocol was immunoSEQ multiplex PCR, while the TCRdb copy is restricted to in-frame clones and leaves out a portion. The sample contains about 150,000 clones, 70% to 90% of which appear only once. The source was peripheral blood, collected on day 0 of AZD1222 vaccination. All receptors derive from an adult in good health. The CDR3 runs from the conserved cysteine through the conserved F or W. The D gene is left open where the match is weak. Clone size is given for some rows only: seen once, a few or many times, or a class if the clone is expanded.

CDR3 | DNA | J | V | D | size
CASSETGGTDTQYF | TGTGCCAGCAGTGAAACAGGGGGCACAGATACGCAGTATTTT | TRBJ2-3 | TRBV2 | TRBD1 | NA
CASSDRAGNTIYF | TGTGCCAGCAGCGACAGGGCTGGAAACACCATATATTTT | TRBJ1-3 | TRBV12-3/TRBV12-4 | TRBD1 | NA
CASSLARRGSPSYEQYF | TGTGCCAGCAGCCTGGCCAGGCGGGGGTCTCCATCCTACGAGCAGTACTTC | TRBJ2-7 | TRBV7-9 | TRBD2 | NA
CASSQEQGGNTEAFF | TGTGCCAGCAGTCAGGAACAGGGGGGGAACACTGAAGCTTTCTTT | TRBJ1-1 | TRBV6-5 | TRBD1 | NA
CASSSDGRENEKLFF | TGCGCCAGCAGCTCCGACGGACGAGAGAATGAAAAACTGTTTTTT | TRBJ1-4 | TRBV5-1 | NA | NA
CASKSGSGQFF | TGTGCCAGCAAATCGGGGTCCGGTCAGTTCTTC | TRBJ2-1 | TRBV28 | NA | once
CASRPTRGSSEQYF | TGTGCCAGCAGGCCGACTCGCGGGAGTTCCGAGCAGTACTTC | TRBJ2-7 | TRBV7-2 | TRBD2 | NA
CASSIQLAGGRNEQFF | TGTGCCAGTAGTATCCAACTAGCGGGAGGACGGAATGAGCAGTTCTTC | TRBJ2-1 | TRBV19 | TRBD2 | few
CASSVVGTSGREQFF | TGTGCCAGCAGCGTGGTCGGGACTAGCGGGAGGGAGCAGTTCTTC | TRBJ2-1 | TRBV9 | TRBD2 | NA
CASSQDHFILALDTQYF | TGCGCCAGCAGCCAAGATCATTTTATCCTAGCGTTAGATACGCAGTATTTT | TRBJ2-3 | TRBV4-1 | NA | NA
CASRTGSNSGNTIYF | TGTGCCAGCAGGACGGGTTCAAACTCTGGAAACACCATATATTTT | TRBJ1-3 | TRBV2 | NA | NA